What follows are 30 T cell receptor beta chains derived from one specimen sequenced in a study of technical replicates of blood from a few donors. Using immunoSEQ multiplex PCR, the repertoire was profiled, and TCRdb retains in-frame clones only, with some absent. The sample carries 35,000 to 50,000 clones, 90% to 97% recorded once. Sequencing input: T cells isolated from PBMCs. The receptors stem from a human donor in good health.

The V and J genes are TRBV25-1 and TRBJ2-7, with 8 positions matching TRBD2. With 2 bases clipped from V and 4 bases from J, the junction kept 10 bases outside the gene matches. The CDR3 consists of 16 residues. Looked up from germline, CDR1 is MGHDK and CDR2 is SYGVNS. The CDR3 bases are TGTGCCAGCAGTGAAGAATCGGCTCCGGGGGGGTACGAGCAGTACTTC. It encodes CASSEESAPGGYEQYF.

The chain carries TRBV19 and TRBJ1-1; D gene uncertain. Germline loops: CDR1 LNHDA, CDR2 SQIVND (reference sequence). This CDR3 contains 12 residues. V dropped 5 bases and J dropped 3 bases, with 7 bases sitting between them. For the CDR3, the DNA is TGTGCCAGTAGTCTCGTGTACACTGAAGCTTTCTTT. It translates to CASSLVYTEAFF.

The V and J genes are TRBV4-2 and TRBJ2-7; D possibly corresponds to TRBD1 (5 bases). CDR1 LGHNA and CDR2 YNFKEQ come from the germline V gene. There are 12 residues in the CDR3. V lost 1 base and J 6 bases, leaving 7 bases between the germline ends. Written as DNA, the CDR3 is TGTGCCAGCAGCCAAGTTCAGGGCGAGCAGTACTTC. Its translation: CASSQVQGEQYF.

The chain links TRBV9 to TRBJ2-7; TRBD1 is a possible D gene (5 bases). The ends were cut back, 1 base at V and 0 bases at J, with 8 bases in the middle. This CDR3 has 14 amino acids. Per the germline V gene, CDR1 is SGDLS and CDR2 is YYNGEE. The CDR3 here is CASSVQGFSYEQYF. DNA for the CDR3: TGTGCCAGCAGCGTACAGGGCTTCTCCTACGAGCAGTACTTC. Looking up the rest from reference TRBV9 and TRBJ2-7 gives the full variable domain: DSGVTQTPKHLITATGQRVTLRCSPRSGDLSVYWYQQSLDQGLQFLIQYYNGEERAKGNILERFSAQQFPDLHSELNLSSLELGDSALYFCASSVQGFSYEQYFGPGTRLTVT.

The V call is TRBV2, the J call TRBJ2-3; 9 nucleotides align to TRBD2. The junction had 4 bases not matched to a gene; V was cut back by 1 base and J by 5 bases. From germline, CDR1 is SNHLY and CDR2 FYNNEI. The CDR3 runs 15 residues. CDR3 protein: CASSEGGRAEDTQYF. Written as DNA, the CDR3 is TGTGCCAGCAGTGAAGGCGGGAGGGCCGAAGATACGCAGTATTTT.

The rearrangement joins TRBV30 to TRBJ1-1; 7 bases line up with TRBD1. CDR3 length equals 17 residues. V shed 1 base, J shed 0 bases, and the junction held 11 bases outside the gene matches. Germline CDR1 and CDR2: GTSNPN and SVGIG (reference sequence). In DNA, the CDR3 is TGTGCCTGGAGTGACTCCCTGACAGGGAGCATGAACACTGAAGCTTTCTTT. The encoded protein is CAWSDSLTGSMNTEAFF.

The chain uses TRBV13 and TRBJ2-1; 9 nucleotides match TRBD1. Per germline, CDR1 PRHDT and CDR2 FYEKMQ (reference sequence). This CDR3 comprises 16 residues. V trimming: 1 base; J trimming: 2 bases; junction bases outside the gene matches: 3. The CDR3 spells CASSLAGTGPYNEQFF. The CDR3 DNA reads as TGTGCCAGCAGCTTAGCCGGGACAGGGCCCTACAATGAGCAGTTCTTC. The entire variable domain, with the rest obtained from reference TRBV13 and TRBJ2-1, is as follows: AAGVIQSPRHLIKEKRETATLKCYPIPRHDTVYWYQQGPGQDPQFLISFYEKMQSDKGSIPDRFSAQQFSDYHSELNMSSLELGDSALYFCASSLAGTGPYNEQFFGPGTRLTVL.

J is TRBJ1-1 and V is TRBV11-2; D uncertain. The germline CDR1 and CDR2 sequences are SGHAT and FQNNGV. V shed 0 bases and J shed 2 bases, with 4 bases lying between them. This CDR3 spans 13 amino acids. The CDR3 spells CASSLEGNTEAFF. Here the CDR3 DNA reads TGTGCCAGCAGCTTAGAGGGCAACACTGAAGCTTTCTTT.

The chain is built from TRBV5-1 and TRBJ2-3, with D hard to call. This CDR3 spans 13 amino acids. With 6 bases removed from V and 2 bases from J, the gap between germline ends came to 10 bases. Per the germline V gene, CDR1 is SGHRS and CDR2 is YFSETQ. For the CDR3, the DNA is TGCGCCAGCACTGTGACAAACACAGATACGCAGTATTTT. This sequence encodes CASTVTNTDTQYF.

The V call is TRBV5-1, the J call TRBJ2-1, with 11 nucleotides matching TRBD2. V gave up 4 bases and J gave up 0 bases; unmatched junction bases: 6. The CDR3 length is 17 residues. CDR1 is SGHRS, CDR2 YFSETQ, per germline. CDR3 DNA: TGCGCCAGCAGCGGGACTAGCGGAACTAGCTCCTACAATGAGCAGTTCTTC. Amino acids: CASSGTSGTSSYNEQFF.

V and J are TRBV29-1 and TRBJ2-7; 9 bases are a match to TRBD2. The CDR3 loop spans 14 amino acids. Germline CDR1 SQVTM, CDR2 ANQGSEA. V gave up 7 bases and J gave up 0 bases; unmatched junction bases: 7. DNA for the CDR3: TGCAGCGGCCTACTAGCGGGCCGCTCCTACGAGCAGTACTTC. Its translation is CSGLLAGRSYEQYF.

This chain connects TRBV7-9 to TRBJ2-2; TRBD1 agrees at 9 bases. The CDR3 sequence is 15 residues long. The V gene's germline CDR1 is SEHNR and CDR2 FQNEAQ (reference sequence). V gave up 6 bases and J gave up 6 bases; unmatched junction bases: 8. The CDR3, as DNA: TGTGCCAGCAGTTCGGGACAGGGAGTCGCCGGGGAGCTGTTTTTT. As protein: CASSSGQGVAGELFF.

The chain is built from TRBV5-4 and TRBJ1-4; unclear D gene. V lost 4 bases to trimming and J lost 3 bases, with 7 bases between them. The CDR3 has 13 residues. Per the germline V gene, CDR1 is SGHNT and CDR2 is YYREEE (reference sequence). CDR3 in amino acids: CASSRTANEKLFF. CDR3 sequence (DNA): TGTGCCAGCAGCCGGACTGCTAATGAAAAACTGTTTTTT.

V and J are TRBV5-4 and TRBJ2-7, with D maybe TRBD2 (6 bases). The CDR3 has 12 residues. Germline V gene lookup returns CDR1 SGHNT and CDR2 YYREEE (reference sequence). Trimming took off 4 bases at V and 4 bases at J, with 9 bases between the two ends. Here the CDR3 reads CASSGGLYEQYF. CDR3 bases: TGTGCCAGCAGCGGGGGACTGTACGAGCAGTACTTC.

This clone was detected only once. The chain has TRBV6-5 and TRBJ2-1; D uncertain. CDR3 length: 15 residues. V dropped 0 bases and J dropped 0 bases, with 6 bases sitting between them. CDR1 and CDR2 from the germline V gene are MNHEY and SVGAGI. In DNA form, the CDR3 reads TGTGCCAGCAGTTACTCTCTAGGCTCCTACAATGAGCAGTTCTTC. This translates into CASSYSLGSYNEQFF.

This chain connects TRBV28 to TRBJ2-5; TRBD2 matches 8 bases. The CDR3 totals 16 residues. The trim removed 5 bases at V and 1 base at J, leaving 9 bases unmatched. Germline V gene sequence: CDR1 MDHEN, CDR2 SYDVKM. CDR3 nucleotides: TGTGCCAGCAGTATACTTAGCGGGATGGGCCAAGAGACCCAGTACTTC. Amino acid sequence: CASSILSGMGQETQYF.

The rearrangement uses TRBV6-5 and TRBJ1-1, with D tentatively TRBD1 (6 bases). V lost 0 bases to trimming and J lost 7 bases, with 18 bases between them. Germline loops: CDR1 MNHEY, CDR2 SVGAGI. This CDR3 has 16 residues. The CDR3 region has the DNA TGTGCCAGCAGTTACTCTAGGACAGCTTATACCCTTGAAGCTTTCTTT. It specifies CASSYSRTAYTLEAFF.

The genes are TRBV9 and TRBJ1-1; D perhaps matches TRBD1 (6 bases). Germline V CDR1 and CDR2: SGDLS, YYNGEE. This CDR3 spans 14 amino acids. Trimming took 3 bases from V and 0 from J, leaving 9 bases between them. This CDR3 reads CASSERTVNTEAFF. The DNA of the CDR3 is TGTGCCAGCAGCGAGCGGACAGTGAACACTGAAGCTTTCTTT.

V usage is TRBV27 and J usage is TRBJ2-1; no clear D gene. This CDR3 is 13 amino acids long. Trimming cost V 2 bases and J 6 bases, with 8 bases left between them. CDR1 and CDR2 from the germline V gene are MNHEY and SMNVEV (reference sequence). CDR3: CASSLGMRNEQFF. CDR3 nucleotides: TGTGCCAGCAGTTTAGGTATGCGCAATGAGCAGTTCTTC.

The genes are TRBV30 and TRBJ1-1; no firm D call. The CDR3 sequence is 14 residues long. V shed 1 base and J shed 5 bases, with 14 bases lying between them. The germline V gene has CDR1 GTSNPN and CDR2 SVGIG (reference sequence). The CDR3 bases are TGTGCCTGGAGTGGAGCGAGGTCTGGGACTGAAGCTTTCTTT. It yields the protein CAWSGARSGTEAFF.

This clone was observed a single time. The J gene is TRBJ2-7, the V gene TRBV10-3; weak D call: TRBD2 (7 bases). The CDR3 sequence is 11 residues long. V lost 6 bases and J 5 bases, leaving 8 bases between the germline ends. Germline V gene sequence: CDR1 ENHRY, CDR2 SYGVKD. The CDR3 coding sequence is TGTGCCATCAGCGGGGGGCACGAGCAGTACTTC. Amino acids: CAISGGHEQYF.

The CDR3 sequence: CASSEARTVNNEQFF. The CDR3 DNA follows: TGTGCCAGCAGTGAAGCGCGGACAGTCAACAATGAGCAGTTCTTC. The chain carries TRBV6-1 and TRBJ2-1, with D perhaps matching TRBD1 (6 bases). The CDR3 consists of 15 residues. CDR1 and CDR2 from the germline V gene are MNHNS and SASEGT. Trimming took 0 bases from V and 5 from J, leaving 11 bases between them.

The chain links TRBV9 to TRBJ2-2, with TRBD2 matching over 15 bases. The CDR3 has 16 residues. V was pared by 2 bases and J by 5 bases, with 1 base of the junction left unmatched. In germline, CDR1 is SGDLS, CDR2 YYNGEE. CDR3: CASSVGLAGGTGELFF. CDR3 sequence (DNA): TGTGCCAGCAGCGTCGGACTAGCGGGGGGGACCGGGGAGCTGTTTTTT.

The V call is TRBV6-1, the J call TRBJ1-3, with D uncertain. V gave up 6 bases and J gave up 1 base, with 10 bases separating them. CDR1 is MNHNS, CDR2 SASEGT, per germline. The CDR3 contains 14 residues. The chain's CDR3 is CASRASGSGNTIYF. CDR3 nucleotides: TGTGCCAGCAGGGCTTCGGGTTCTGGAAACACCATATATTTT.

The gene calls are TRBV2 and TRBJ2-7; D might be TRBD2 (6 bases). Deletions cut 4 bases from V and 2 bases from J, with 9 bases between. CDR1 SNHLY and CDR2 FYNNEI come from the germline V gene. There are 13 residues in the CDR3. CDR3 sequence: CASSVSGAYEQYF. The DNA of the CDR3 is TGTGCCAGCAGTGTTTCGGGGGCCTACGAGCAGTACTTC. Filled out from reference TRBV2 and TRBJ2-7, the complete variable domain reads EPEVTQTPSHQVTQMGQEVILRCVPISNHLYFYWYRQILGQKVEFLVSFYNNEISEKSEIFDDQFSVERPDGSNFTLKIRSTKLEDSAMYFCASSVSGAYEQYFGPGTRLTVT.

The count of this clone is one. The J gene is TRBJ2-2, the V gene TRBV6-5; possible D gene TRBD1, 6 bases. This CDR3 region has 16 residues. Germline V CDR1 and CDR2: MNHEY, SVGAGI. Trimming removed 0 bases from V and 5 bases from J, with 13 bases in between. Here the CDR3 reads CASSYSFRGSTGELFF. The CDR3 nucleotides read TGTGCCAGCAGTTACTCTTTCAGGGGATCAACCGGGGAGCTGTTTTTT.

This clone has just one count. The CDR3 is CASSLFGLAGHNEQFF. DNA for the CDR3: TGTGCCAGCAGTTTATTCGGACTAGCGGGACACAATGAGCAGTTCTTC. The J gene is TRBJ2-1, the V gene TRBV28; 12 nucleotides match TRBD2. The germline V gene has CDR1 MDHEN and CDR2 SYDVKM. V shed 1 base and J 5 bases; nucleotides not matched to a gene: 3. The CDR3 length is 16 residues.

This clone was detected once. The chain is built from TRBV7-6 and TRBJ1-4; the match to TRBD1 covers 8 bases. Germline V gene sequence: CDR1 SGHVS, CDR2 FNYEAQ. The CDR3 has 13 residues. V lost 5 bases and J lost 11; bases outside the gene matches: 7. For the CDR3, the DNA is TGTGCCAGCAGCCCGGGACAGGTTTTCAAACTGTTTTTT. It yields the protein CASSPGQVFKLFF.

CDR3 amino acids: CASSVAGQGGPQHF. The CDR3, as DNA: TGTGCCAGCAGCGTTGCGGGACAGGGAGGGCCCCAGCATTTT. This chain joins TRBV9 and TRBJ1-5, with TRBD1 matching 9 bases. CDR1 is SGDLS and CDR2 is YYNGEE in the germline V gene. This CDR3 comprises 14 residues. Losses at the gene ends were 2 bases for V and 9 bases for J; bases not matched to a gene: 6.

The V and J genes are TRBV7-8 and TRBJ2-1, with TRBD2 matching over 7 bases. Germline V gene lookup returns CDR1 SGHVS and CDR2 FQNEAQ. Germline trimming cut 4 bases from V and 5 bases from J; bases unmatched to any gene: 8. This CDR3 region has 15 residues. CDR3 protein: CASSSPGLQDNEQFF. Written as DNA, the CDR3 is TGTGCCAGCAGCTCACCGGGACTACAAGACAATGAGCAGTTCTTC.